A single T cell receptor beta chain is shown here with its context. The antigen it recognizes is unknown. No much larger clone is present one base from it, and per-base qualities are unavailable. This entry is derived from a study of OX40 agonist ivuxolimab in advanced cancers. As for the study more broadly: Ivuxolimab, which targeted the costimulatory receptor OX40 (CD134), was an agonistic, fully human IgG2 monoclonal antibody. The paper describes the monotherapy dose-escalation part (N = 52 patients) of the phase I trial of ivuxolimab. The purpose of peripheral TCRbeta sequencing was to test whether ivuxolimab changed TCR sequence diversity and led to clonal T-cell expansion. Intravenous ivuxolimab was administered to patients every 2 weeks at six dose levels: 0.01, 0.1, 0.3, 1.5, 3 and 10 mg/kg. Prior anti-PD-1, anti-PD-L1 or anti-CTLA-4 therapy was permitted, and checkpoint inhibitors had been received by approximately 39% of dose-escalation patients. Among the approximately 50 dose-escalation patients, about 20 had hepatocellular carcinoma, approximately 15 melanoma, 9 renal cell carcinoma and 9 head and neck cancer. A male proportion of roughly 80% and a mean age of approximately 62 years, ranging from 23 to 79, were recorded for the dose-escalation cohort. Partial responses were achieved by three dose-escalation patients, of whom one had hepatocellular carcinoma and two had cutaneous melanoma.

For sequencing of the TCRbeta CDR3 region, genomic DNA was extracted from the sorted cells. The immunoSEQ Assay was used to sequence the TCRbeta CDR3 regions. This is the immuneACCESS table as TCRdb keeps it, with only in-frame sequences that have V and J called. A part of the clones is gone; compared with another copy, unresolved V genes explain less than half, and the rest is unexplained. This sample lists about 83,000 clones; over 75% were detected once. Jointly, the top ten make up under 0.75% of the sample. Patients with autoimmune disease history or receiving systemic immunosuppression were excluded from the trial. In every dose cohort, peripheral blood was drawn for TCR sequencing at baseline, cycle 4 day 1, and cycle 7 day 1. The samples were drawn from a first-in-human, open-label, multicenter phase I dose-escalation trial of ivuxolimab. The trial enrolled adults with locally advanced or metastatic head and neck squamous cell, hepatocellular, melanoma or renal cell carcinoma. Before TCR sequencing, CD4+ T cells and CD8+ T cells were sorted from peripheral blood as separate populations.

Study-wide conclusions, independent of this receptor: Low levels of normalized T-cell clonal expansion were also seen in some patients who did not respond. In the 0.1-3.0 mg/kg groups, partial responders were among the patients with the lowest normalized peripheral clonal expansion, particularly in CD8+ T cells. After ivuxolimab, expanded clones were on average more numerous among CD8+ T cells than among CD4+ T cells. The antigen specificity of the clonally expanded peripheral T cells was not determined. Clonal expansion of both CD4+ and CD8+ blood T cells was observed from baseline to week 6 at doses 0.1 to 3.0 mg/kg.

Its CDR3 holds 12 amino acids, cysteine through phenylalanine. Solely the CDR3 DNA is kept, with 36 bases framed from the first base. Looking up the germline V gene yields CDR1 MNHEY and CDR2 SVGAGI. V is trimmed back by 11 bases and J by 7 bases, and the junction contains 10 bases that no gene match accounts for. The rearranged chain carries TRBV6-5 and TRBJ2-5, and TRBD2 matches 7 of the central bases. The specimen comprised CD4+ or CD8+ T cells sorted from blood, sampled in a trial of the OX40 agonist ivuxolimab. This TCR came from an adult with an advanced solid tumor such as melanoma, head and neck, liver or kidney cancer. The bases are TGTGCCGCGCGGGAGAGCACCCGGACCCAGTACTTC. The resulting protein is CAARESTRTQYF.